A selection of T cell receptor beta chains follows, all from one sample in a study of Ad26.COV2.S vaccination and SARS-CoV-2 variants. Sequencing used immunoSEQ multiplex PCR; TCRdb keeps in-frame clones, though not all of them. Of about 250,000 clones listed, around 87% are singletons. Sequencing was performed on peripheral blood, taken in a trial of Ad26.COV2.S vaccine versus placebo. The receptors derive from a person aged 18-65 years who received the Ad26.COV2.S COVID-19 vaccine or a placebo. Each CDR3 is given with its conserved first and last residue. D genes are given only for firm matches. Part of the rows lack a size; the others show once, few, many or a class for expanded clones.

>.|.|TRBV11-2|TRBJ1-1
TGTGCCAGCAGCTTAATTGGCCTCGGGGGGACTGAAGCTTTCTTT
CASSLIGLGGTEAFF
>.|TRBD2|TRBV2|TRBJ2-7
TGTGCCAGCAATGCGGGGGGAAGAGAGCAGTACTTC
CASNAGGREQYF
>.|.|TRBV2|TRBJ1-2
TGTGCCAGCAGTGAAGGGGGACACGCTAACTATGGCTACACCTTC
CASSEGGHANYGYTF
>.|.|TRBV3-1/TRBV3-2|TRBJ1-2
TGTGCCAGCAGCCTTGGGACGGGAGACTATGGCTACACCTTC
CASSLGTGDYGYTF
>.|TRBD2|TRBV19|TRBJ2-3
TGTGCCAGTAGTACCATCCCCCCGCGGGAGGGGGCAGATACGCAGTATTTT
CASSTIPPREGADTQYF
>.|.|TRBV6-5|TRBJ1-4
TGTGCCAGCAGTTACTCTGGCCAGGGGAACGAAAAACTGTTTTTT
CASSYSGQGNEKLFF
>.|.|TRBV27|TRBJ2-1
TGTGCCAGCATAAAAGGCAACCAACTAGGTGAGCAGTTCTTC
CASIKGNQLGEQFF
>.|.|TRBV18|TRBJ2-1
TGTGCCAGCTCACCACTGACTATAACCTACAATGAGCAGTTCTTC
CASSPLTITYNEQFF
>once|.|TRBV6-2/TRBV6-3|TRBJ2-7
TGTGCCAGCAGTTACATCAAAGGCTCCTACGAGCAGTACTTC
CASSYIKGSYEQYF
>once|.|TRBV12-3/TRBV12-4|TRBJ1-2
TGTGCCAGTAAAGGCGTAAACTATGGCTACACCTTC
CASKGVNYGYTF
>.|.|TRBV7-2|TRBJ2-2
TGTGCCAGCAGCGTATATAGCGGGGAGCTGTTTTTT
CASSVYSGELFF
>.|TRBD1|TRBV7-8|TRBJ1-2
TGTGCCAGCAGCTTCCACGAAGAGGGGGCCAACTATGGCTACACCTTC
CASSFHEEGANYGYTF
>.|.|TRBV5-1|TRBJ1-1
TGCGCCAGCAGCACCCAGACACAAAACACTGAAGCTTTCTTT
CASSTQTQNTEAFF
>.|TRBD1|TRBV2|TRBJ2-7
TGTGCCAGCAGTGACGGGCCAGGGGGCATCGAGCAGTACTTC
CASSDGPGGIEQYF
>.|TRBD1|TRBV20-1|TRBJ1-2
TGCAGTGCTTGGACAGGGTATGGCTACACCTTC
CSAWTGYGYTF
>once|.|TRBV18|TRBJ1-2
TGTGCCAGCTCACCACCACCGGGACATGGCTACACCTTC
CASSPPPGHGYTF
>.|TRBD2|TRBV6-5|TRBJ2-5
TGTGCCAGCAGTCTGACTAGCGGTCCTCAAGAGACCCAGTACTTC
CASSLTSGPQETQYF
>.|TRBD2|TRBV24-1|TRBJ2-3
TGTGCCACCAGTGACTCGCGGGAGGGAAAAGATACGCAGTATTTT
CATSDSREGKDTQYF
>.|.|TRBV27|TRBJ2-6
TGTGCCAGCAGTTTACTAGCCCTCTCTGGGGCCAACGTCCTGACTTTC
CASSLLALSGANVLTF
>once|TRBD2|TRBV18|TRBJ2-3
TGTGCCAGCTCACCTTTCTTTCCGACTAGCGGGAGCGCAGATACGCAGTATTTT
CASSPFFPTSGSADTQYF
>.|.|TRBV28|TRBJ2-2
TGTGCCAGCAGTTCCCAAGTCGGGGAGCTGTTTTTT
CASSSQVGELFF
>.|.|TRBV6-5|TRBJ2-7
TGTGCCAGCAGTTACTCCCGGGGTACGGACAACTACGAGCAGTACTTC
CASSYSRGTDNYEQYF
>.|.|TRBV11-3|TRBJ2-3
TGTGCCAGCAGCTCGGGTACAGTCTCAGATACGCAGTATTTT
CASSSGTVSDTQYF
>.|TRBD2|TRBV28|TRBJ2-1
TGTGCCAGCAGTCCTAGCGGGATTGGTTACAATGAGCAGTTCTTC
CASSPSGIGYNEQFF
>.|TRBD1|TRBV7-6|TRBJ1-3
TGTGCCAGCAGCTTAGCGGGGGACAGGGGTTACTCTGGAAACACCATATATTTT
CASSLAGDRGYSGNTIYF
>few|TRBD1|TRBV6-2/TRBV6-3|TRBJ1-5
TGTGCCAGCAGCCCAGGACAGGGAGGCTATCAGCCCCAGCATTTT
CASSPGQGGYQPQHF
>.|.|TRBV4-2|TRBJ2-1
TGTGCCAGCAGCCAAGATAGCGGTACCCCTTACAATGAGCAGTTCTTC
CASSQDSGTPYNEQFF
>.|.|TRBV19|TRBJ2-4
TGTGCCAGTAGTACCCAACAGGGTCAGAACATTCAGTACTTC
CASSTQQGQNIQYF
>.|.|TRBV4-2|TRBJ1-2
TGTGCCAGCAGCCAAGATGCAGGGGAGAACTATGGCTACACCTTC
CASSQDAGENYGYTF
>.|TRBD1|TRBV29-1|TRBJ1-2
TGCAGCGTTGAGACAGGGCCGACAGGATATGGCTACACCTTC
CSVETGPTGYGYTF
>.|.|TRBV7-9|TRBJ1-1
TGTGCCAGCAGCTTAGGTGAGACCCTGAACACTGAAGCTTTCTTT
CASSLGETLNTEAFF
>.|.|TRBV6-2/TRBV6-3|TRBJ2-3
TGTGCCAGCAGCCGGGACACCCGCACAGATACGCAGTATTTT
CASSRDTRTDTQYF
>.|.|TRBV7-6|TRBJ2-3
TGTGCCAGCAGCCCGGACAGTAGCACAGATACGCAGTATTTT
CASSPDSSTDTQYF
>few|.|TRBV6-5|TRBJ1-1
TGTGCCAGCAGTCCACTAGGGGGTGAAGCTTTCTTT
CASSPLGGEAFF
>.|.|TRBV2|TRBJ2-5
TGTGCCAGCAGTGGGGGACTCCCCGGTCAAGAGACCCAGTACTTC
CASSGGLPGQETQYF
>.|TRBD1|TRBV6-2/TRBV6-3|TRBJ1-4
TGTGCCAGCAGTCCCCCGGGACAGCTCCATTGGGGGAATGAAAAACTGTTTTTT
CASSPPGQLHWGNEKLFF
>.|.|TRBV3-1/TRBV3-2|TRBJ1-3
TGTGCCAGCAGCCCAGTTGGAAACACCATATATTTT
CASSPVGNTIYF